This TCR beta chain derives from a study of T cells in Graves' hyperthyroidism and ophthalmopathy. Study-level information: At the time of initial diagnosis and before any treatment, peripheral blood was collected. The study's findings and limits: Median prediction lead before ophthalmopathy onset was around 6.9 months with the model.

Trimming removed 2 bases from V and 1 base from J, with 8 bases in between. Germline V CDR1 and CDR2: WSHSY, SAAADI. This CDR3 has 14 residues. Authors of the study amplified TCR beta CDR3 regions from RNA transcripts. The HTBI primer set drove a first-round RT-PCR of the TCR CDR3. TCRdb processed the multiplex PCR reads anew with MiXCR; each CDR3 protein has one entry. This table has 340,000 or so distinct CDR3 sequences, roughly 21% appearing once. Ten or more counts support this clonotype. The antigen is unknown. V and J are TRBV10-2 and TRBJ1-2, with D hard to call. Sequences were obtained from blood. This clonotype was sampled from a woman between 45 and 65 years old with Graves' hyperthyroidism. The CDR3 nucleotides are TGCGCCAGCAGTGAGGGCAGAAGTAACTATGGCTACACCTTC. This encodes CASSEGRSNYGYTF.